These T cell receptor beta chains were read from a single sample in a study of T cell repertoires in cytomegalovirus infection. No antigens are known for them. TCRdb independently ran MiXCR on the reads; one entry per CDR3 protein. Of around 360,000 distinct CDR3 sequences listed, about 35% were seen once; the top ten hold 13%. The material was cultured PBMCs, obtained from culture after CMV antigen stimulation. These receptors originate from a human donor in good health (CMV status not recorded). Some clones in this sample may be carry-over from other donors' samples. Each CDR3 is given with its conserved first and last residue. A D gene is named only where the DNA matches it firmly. Only part of the rows carry a size: once, few, many, or a class if the clone is expanded.

D gene	clone size	CDR3 length	V gene	J gene	CDR3 DNA	CDR3 protein
.	few	14	TRBV7-8	TRBJ1-4	TGTGCCAGCAGCTTAGCGGCCCTGGGGTCCTCTAGGATTTTT	CASSLAALGSSRIF
TRBD1	.	14	TRBV12-3/TRBV12-4	TRBJ2-5	TGTGCCAGCAGTTGGACAGGGGGCGGTGAGACCCAGTACTTC	CASSWTGGGETQYF
TRBD2	.	15	TRBV6-2/TRBV6-3	TRBJ2-1	TGTGCCAGCAGTTACAGGCTAGCGGGGTACAATGAGCAGTTCTTC	CASSYRLAGYNEQFF
TRBD2	.	15	TRBV19	TRBJ2-1	TGTGCCAGTAGCCCTAGCGGGGGGACGTACAATGAGCAGTTCTTC	CASSPSGGTYNEQFF
.	.	15	TRBV6-5	TRBJ2-3	TGTGCCAGCAGTTACAGGGAGGTCGGAACAGATACGCAGTATTTT	CASSYREVGTDTQYF
.	.	16	TRBV6-5	TRBJ1-1	TGTGCCAGCAGTTATTCCACCGAACCCTTGAACACTGAAGCTTTCTTT	CASSYSTEPLNTEAFF
.	.	15	TRBV19	TRBJ1-2	TGTGCCAGTAGTATAGTTGGTACTCTCCTATATGGCTACACCTTC	CASSIVGTLLYGYTF
.	.	14	TRBV11-3	TRBJ1-3	TGTGCCAGCAGCTACACAGGCTCTGGAAACACCATATATTTT	CASSYTGSGNTIYF
.	few	12	TRBV7-2	TRBJ1-1	TGTGCCAGCAGCTTTCCCCCAGGTGAAGCTTTCTTT	CASSFPPGEAFF
.	few	12	TRBV7-2	TRBJ2-5	TGTGCCAGCAGCTTAGCAACGGGGACCCAGTACTTC	CASSLATGTQYF
.	few	15	TRBV5-1	TRBJ2-6	TGCGCCAGCAGCCCTCTGAACTCTGGGGCCAACGTCCTGACTTTC	CASSPLNSGANVLTF
.	.	15	TRBV20-1	TRBJ2-1	TGCAGTGCTAGAGGTACTAGGGGCTCCTACAATGAGCAGTTCTTC	CSARGTRGSYNEQFF
.	few	15	TRBV7-2	TRBJ2-3	TGTGCCAGCAGCTTCGGACTCGGTCGCACAGATACGCAGTATTTT	CASSFGLGRTDTQYF
TRBD1	.	18	TRBV5-1	TRBJ1-2	TGCGCCAGCAGCTCCCTACCACGGACAGGGATAACGAACTATGGCTACACCTTC	CASSSLPRTGITNYGYTF
.	.	13	TRBV28	TRBJ1-1	TGTGCCAGCAGTGCTCCCCCTGGCTCCGAAGCTTTCTTT	CASSAPPGSEAFF
.	few	16	TRBV6-2/TRBV6-3	TRBJ2-1	TGTGCCAGCAGGCCTTCCAGGACGAGCTCCTACAATGAGCAGTTCTTC	CASRPSRTSSYNEQFF
TRBD2	.	17	TRBV6-5	TRBJ2-1	TGTGCCAGCAGTTCAGCGAGAGGACTAGCGGGAGGGAATGAGCAGTTCTTC	CASSSARGLAGGNEQFF
.	.	13	TRBV18	TRBJ2-3	TGTGCCAGCTCACCAGCAGCGGCAGATACGCAGTATTTT	CASSPAAADTQYF
.	few	13	TRBV12-3/TRBV12-4	TRBJ1-1	TGTGCCAGCAGTTCCCGGTACAGGACTGAAGCTTTCTTT	CASSSRYRTEAFF
.	.	15	TRBV19	TRBJ1-5	TGTGCCAGTAGCATAGTTTCCAGGATAAATCAGCCCCAGCATTTT	CASSIVSRINQPQHF
TRBD2	.	14	TRBV28	TRBJ2-7	TGTGCCAGCAGTTCGGGCGGGAGTGCTTTCGAGCAGTACTTC	CASSSGGSAFEQYF
TRBD2	many	18	TRBV7-9	TRBJ2-3	TGTGCCAGCAGCTTTGGGACCGGGACTAGCGAACTCACAGATACGCAGTATTTT	CASSFGTGTSELTDTQYF
TRBD2	.	17	TRBV6-2/TRBV6-3	TRBJ2-1	TGTGCCAGCAGTTACAACATGGTGACTAGCGGGAAGAATGAGCAGTTCTTC	CASSYNMVTSGKNEQFF
.	few	16	TRBV10-3	TRBJ2-7	TGTGCCATCAGTCCCTCCGAGTCGGGAGACCCCTACGAGCAGTACTTC	CAISPSESGDPYEQYF
TRBD2	.	16	TRBV10-3	TRBJ2-1	TGTGCCATCAGGAGACTAGCGGGAGTAGGTGGCAATGAGCAGTTCTTC	CAIRRLAGVGGNEQFF
.	few	15	TRBV12-3/TRBV12-4	TRBJ1-1	TGTGCCAGCAGTTACTTGGGGAGGACGAACACTGAAGCTTTCTTT	CASSYLGRTNTEAFF
.	.	13	TRBV7-9	TRBJ1-1	TGTGCCAGCAGTCGACACTTGAACACTGAAGCTTTCTTT	CASSRHLNTEAFF
.	.	15	TRBV7-2	TRBJ1-2	TGTGCCAGCAGCTTAGATACAGCCTCGGGGTATGGCTACACCTTC	CASSLDTASGYGYTF
.	.	17	TRBV7-9	TRBJ2-5	TGTGCCAGCAGCTCCCAGCCCGGGACTTCCCCTTTGGATGGCCAGTACTTC	CASSSQPGTSPLDGQYF
TRBD1	.	13	TRBV20-1	TRBJ1-4	TGCAGTGCGCCGGGACAGGGGAGCGAAAAACTGTTTTTT	CSAPGQGSEKLFF
.	.	13	TRBV27	TRBJ2-1	TGTGCCAGCTATTCCGGAGGGGACAATGAGCAGTTCTTC	CASYSGGDNEQFF
TRBD1	few	13	TRBV7-6	TRBJ2-1	TGTGCCAGCTATGGGACAGGGGACAATGAGCAGTTCTTC	CASYGTGDNEQFF
.	.	15	TRBV19	TRBJ1-1	TGTGCCAGTAGTATAGCTTGGCAGTTGAACACTGAAGCTTTCTTT	CASSIAWQLNTEAFF
TRBD2	.	17	TRBV9	TRBJ2-5	TGTGCCAGCAGCGGATGGACTAGCGGGAGATTTGAAGAGACCCAGTACTTC	CASSGWTSGRFEETQYF